This TCR beta chain stems from a study of T cell repertoires in cytomegalovirus infection. Overall study context: Indications came from public TCR beta signatures; they pointed to CMV infection and to a matching HLA type. Overall study results and limits: Carriers of CMV and the relevant HLA type were discriminated by public TCR beta frequency. CMV-specific HLA-C-restricted TCR beta clonotypes dominated the ex vivo response.

TCRdb processed the reads anew with MiXCR; each CDR3 protein has one entry. This table holds about 830,000 distinct CDR3 sequences, over 25% found once. As regards this clonotype: As yet, its antigen is unknown.

CDR1 KGHSH and CDR2 LQKENI come from the germline V gene. V lost 1 base, J lost 5 bases, and 12 bases lay in between. CDR3 length: 16 amino acids. The sequence came from a human donor in good health (CMV status not recorded). Some clones in this sample may be carry-over from other donors' samples. The specimen comprised cultured CD8+ T cells from PBMCs, sampled from culture after CMV antigen stimulation. The chain uses TRBV18 and TRBJ2-6; D tentatively fits TRBD1 or TRBD2 (5 bases each). CDR3 nucleotides: TGTGCCAGCTCACCACGAGGGGTGAATCGGGCCAACGTCCTGACTTTC. Its protein is CASSPRGVNRANVLTF.